This TCR beta chain is from a study of identical twins. General observations from the study: Modelling underestimated the level of out-of-frame TCR alpha sharing observed in monozygotic twins.

This clonotype was detected a few times. Its antigen is unknown. Each CDR3 protein is one row after TCRdb ran MiXCR on the 5' RACE reads. The sample has about 520,000 distinct CDR3 sequences; roughly a fifth are singletons. Germline trimming cut 0 bases from V and 4 bases from J; bases unmatched to any gene: 9. Germline V CDR1 and CDR2: DFQATT, SNEGSKA (reference sequence). The CDR3 contains 16 residues. The sample was also reused in another study, on T cells expressing NK-cell markers. As that study records: An anti-gamma-delta TCR antibody was added in several experiments. It restricted sorting to alpha-beta TCR-expressing T cells. Several donors likewise had their CD3+CD56-NKG2C+ fraction led by these clonotypes. Certain NKG2C+ T cell clones were expanded, and their HCMV specificity remained unclear.

Input material: CD4+ T cells sorted from blood. The chain carries TRBV20-1 and TRBJ2-5, with 9 bases lining up with TRBD1. The TCR comes from a woman aged 18-29 years in good health. The CDR3 DNA follows: TGCAGTGCTAGAGACCGAAGGGGACAGGGAAGAGAGACCCAGTACTTC. It translates to CSARDRRGQGRETQYF.